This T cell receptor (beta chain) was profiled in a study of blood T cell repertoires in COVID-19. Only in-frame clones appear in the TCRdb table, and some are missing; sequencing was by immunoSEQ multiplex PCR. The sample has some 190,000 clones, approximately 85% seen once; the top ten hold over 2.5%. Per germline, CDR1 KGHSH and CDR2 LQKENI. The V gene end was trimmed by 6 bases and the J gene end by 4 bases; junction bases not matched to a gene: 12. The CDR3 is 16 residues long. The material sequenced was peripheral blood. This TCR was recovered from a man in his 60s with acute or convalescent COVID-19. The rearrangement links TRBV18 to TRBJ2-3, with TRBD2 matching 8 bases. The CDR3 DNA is TGTGCCAGCTCCGCTGGGATGACTAGCGTCTCAGATACGCAGTATTTT. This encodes CASSAGMTSVSDTQYF. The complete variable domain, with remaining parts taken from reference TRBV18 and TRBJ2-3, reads NAGVMQNPRHLVRRRGQEARLRCSPMKGHSHVYWYRQLPEEGLKFMVYLQKENIIDESGMPKERFSAEFPKEGPSILRIQQVVRGDSAAYFCASSAGMTSVSDTQYFGPGTRLTVL.